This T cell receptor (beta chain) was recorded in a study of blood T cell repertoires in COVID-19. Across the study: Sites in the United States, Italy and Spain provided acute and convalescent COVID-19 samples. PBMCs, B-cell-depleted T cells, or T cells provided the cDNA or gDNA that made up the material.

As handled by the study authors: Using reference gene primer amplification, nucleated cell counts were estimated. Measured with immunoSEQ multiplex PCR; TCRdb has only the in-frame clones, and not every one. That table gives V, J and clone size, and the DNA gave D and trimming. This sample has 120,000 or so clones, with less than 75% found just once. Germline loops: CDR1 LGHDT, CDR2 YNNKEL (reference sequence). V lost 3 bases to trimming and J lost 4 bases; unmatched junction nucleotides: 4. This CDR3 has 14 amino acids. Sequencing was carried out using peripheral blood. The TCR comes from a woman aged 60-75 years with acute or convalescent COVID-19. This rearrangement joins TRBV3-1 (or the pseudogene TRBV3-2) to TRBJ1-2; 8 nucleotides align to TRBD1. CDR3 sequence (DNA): TGTGCCAGCAGCCATTCCGGACAGGGCTATGGCTACACCTTC. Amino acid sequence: CASSHSGQGYGYTF.